This T cell receptor beta chain was retrieved from a study of blood T cells in healthy people across ages. Healthy individuals of Caucasian origin from Russia, aged about 6 to 95, served as donors. Germline loops: CDR1 DFQATT, CDR2 SNEGSKA (reference sequence). The CDR3 covers 12 residues. The trim removed 6 bases at V and 3 bases at J, leaving 4 bases unmatched. The authors ran a second PCR of about 6 to 11 cycles using a sample-barcoded 5' primer and a J-beta primer mix. TCRdb processed the 5' RACE reads anew with MiXCR; each CDR3 protein has one entry. The sample comprises about 570,000 distinct CDR3 sequences, 27% of which are singletons, and roughly 18% rests with the top ten.

The source is a woman between 65 and 79 years old in good health. The chain recombines TRBV20-1 with TRBJ2-5, with TRBD1 matching over 7 bases. The source material was blood. CDR3 region: CSAGDRKETQYF. As DNA, the CDR3 is TGCAGTGCGGGGGACAGAAAAGAGACCCAGTACTTC.